The entry below describes one TCR beta chain. In the original workflow: Amplification from reference gene primers served as the basis for estimated nucleated cell counts. Libraries were prepared by immunoSEQ multiplex PCR; TCRdb keeps only in-frame clonotypes and omits some of them. From that table come the V and J calls and clone size; the DNA was used to work out D and trimming. This table has roughly 13,000 clones, 80% to 90% appearing once. The data were obtained in a study of blood T cell repertoires in COVID-19. Study-wide context: Samples of COVID-19 (acute and convalescent) were obtained from the United States, Italy and Spain. PBMCs, B-cell-depleted T cells, or T cells provided the cDNA or gDNA that made up the material.

V was pared by 5 bases and J by 8 bases, with 9 bases between. This CDR3 contains 12 residues. The germline V gene has CDR1 SSHAT and CDR2 FNYEAQ (reference sequence). The sequenced sample consisted of peripheral blood. The TCR comes from a human donor in a cohort sampled during active COVID-19. The chain employs TRBV7-7 and TRBJ1-4; D gene ambiguous. The CDR3 sequence is CASSLTGEKLFF. CDR3 bases: TGTGCCAGCAGCCTGACCGGGGAAAAACTGTTTTTT.